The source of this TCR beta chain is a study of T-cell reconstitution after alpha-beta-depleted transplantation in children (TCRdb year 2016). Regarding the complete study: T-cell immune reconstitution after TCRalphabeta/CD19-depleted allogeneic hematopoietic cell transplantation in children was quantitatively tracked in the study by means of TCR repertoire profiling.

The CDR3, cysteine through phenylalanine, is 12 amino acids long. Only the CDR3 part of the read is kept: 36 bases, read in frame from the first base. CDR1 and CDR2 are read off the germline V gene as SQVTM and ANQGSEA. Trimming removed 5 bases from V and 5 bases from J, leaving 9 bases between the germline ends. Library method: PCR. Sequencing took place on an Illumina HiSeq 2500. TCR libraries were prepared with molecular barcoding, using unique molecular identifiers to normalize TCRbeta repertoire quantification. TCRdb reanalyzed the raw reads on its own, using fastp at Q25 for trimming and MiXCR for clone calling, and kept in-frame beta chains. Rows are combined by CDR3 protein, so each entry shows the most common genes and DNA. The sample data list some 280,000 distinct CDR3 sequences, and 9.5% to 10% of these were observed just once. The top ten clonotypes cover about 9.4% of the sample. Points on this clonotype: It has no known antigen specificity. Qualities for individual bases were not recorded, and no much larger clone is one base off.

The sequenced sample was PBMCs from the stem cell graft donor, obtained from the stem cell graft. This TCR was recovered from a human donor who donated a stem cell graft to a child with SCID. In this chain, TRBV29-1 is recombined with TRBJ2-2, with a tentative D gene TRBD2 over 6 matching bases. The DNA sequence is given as TGCAGCGTTCGGGGAGGAACCGGGGAGCTGTTTTTT. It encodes CSVRGGTGELFF.